The clone carrying this T cell receptor (beta chain) was picked up many times. Its antigen is currently unknown. Each diagnosis drew on symptoms, thyroxine, TRAb, thyroid ultrasound and orbital computed tomography findings. The data originate from a study of T cells in Graves' hyperthyroidism and ophthalmopathy. Study observations and caveats: Blood also showed most of the thyroid clonotypes that were expanded above 0.001.

Researchers took RNA transcripts and amplified the TCR beta CDR3 regions from them. With the HTBI primer set, the TCR CDR3 went through a first round of RT-PCR. One entry per CDR3 protein results from TCRdb running MiXCR on the multiplex PCR reads. The table has approximately 600,000 distinct CDR3 sequences, about 17% seen once. Germline CDR1 and CDR2: DFQATT and SNEGSKA (reference sequence). Unmatched junction bases numbered 10, after V lost 3 bases and J lost 4 bases. The CDR3 extends over 15 amino acids. The chain couples TRBV20-1 to TRBJ2-5; 8 nucleotides line up with TRBD2. The sequencing input was blood. This TCR was sampled from a woman in her thirties with Graves' hyperthyroidism. CDR3 residues: CSARYPGGPVETQYF. The CDR3 DNA reads as TGCAGTGCTAGGTATCCGGGAGGGCCAGTAGAGACCCAGTACTTC.